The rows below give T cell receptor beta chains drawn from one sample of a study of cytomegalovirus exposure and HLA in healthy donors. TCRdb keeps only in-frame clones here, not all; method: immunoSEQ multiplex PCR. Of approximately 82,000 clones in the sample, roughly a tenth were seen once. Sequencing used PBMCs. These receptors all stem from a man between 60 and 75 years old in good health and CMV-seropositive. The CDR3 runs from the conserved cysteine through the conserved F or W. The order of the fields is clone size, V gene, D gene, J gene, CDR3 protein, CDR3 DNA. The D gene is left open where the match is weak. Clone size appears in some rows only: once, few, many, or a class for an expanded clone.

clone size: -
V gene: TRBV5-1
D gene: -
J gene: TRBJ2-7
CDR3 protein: CASSLEVYRDRQQYF
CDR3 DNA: TGCGCCAGCAGCTTGGAGGTCTACAGGGATCGTCAGCAGTACTTC

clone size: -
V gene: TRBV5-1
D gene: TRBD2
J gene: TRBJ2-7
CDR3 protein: CASSLYSSGGGPSYEQYF
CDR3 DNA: TGCGCCAGCAGCTTGTATTCGAGCGGGGGGGGCCCCTCCTACGAGCAGTACTTC

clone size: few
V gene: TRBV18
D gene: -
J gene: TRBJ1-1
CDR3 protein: CASSPGSGSNTEAFF
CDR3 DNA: TGTGCCAGCTCACCGGGATCAGGGTCCAACACTGAAGCTTTCTTT

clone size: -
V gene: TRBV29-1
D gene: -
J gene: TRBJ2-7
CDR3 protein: CSVVRGSEQYF
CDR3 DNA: TGCAGCGTTGTTAGGGGTAGCGAGCAGTACTTC

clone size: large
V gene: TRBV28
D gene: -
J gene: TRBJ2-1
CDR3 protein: CASSLWSNEQFF
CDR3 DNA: TGTGCCAGCAGTTTGTGGAGCAATGAGCAGTTCTTC

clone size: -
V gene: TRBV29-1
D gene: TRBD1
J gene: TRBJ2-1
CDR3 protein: CSVDTIQGFSYNEQFF
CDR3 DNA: TGCAGCGTTGACACCATACAGGGGTTCTCCTACAATGAGCAGTTCTTC

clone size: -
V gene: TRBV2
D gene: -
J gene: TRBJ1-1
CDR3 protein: CASSVGGEAFF
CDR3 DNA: TGTGCCAGCAGCGTGGGGGGGGAAGCTTTCTTT

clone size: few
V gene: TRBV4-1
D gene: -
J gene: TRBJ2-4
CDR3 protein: CASSISGVAKNIQYF
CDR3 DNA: TGCGCCAGCAGCATCAGCGGAGTAGCCAAAAACATTCAGTACTTC

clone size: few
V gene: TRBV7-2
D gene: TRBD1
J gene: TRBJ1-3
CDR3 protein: CASSLGVPGQGNTIYF
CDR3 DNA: TGTGCCAGCAGCTTGGGCGTCCCGGGACAGGGAAACACCATATATTTT

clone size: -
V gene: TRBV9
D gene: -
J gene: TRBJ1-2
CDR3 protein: CASSQTGSNYGYTF
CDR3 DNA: TGTGCCAGCAGCCAGACAGGATCTAACTATGGCTACACCTTC

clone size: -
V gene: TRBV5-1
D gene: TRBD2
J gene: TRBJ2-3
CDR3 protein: CASSSRTSGGRTDTQYF
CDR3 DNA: TGCGCCAGCAGCTCCCGGACTAGCGGGGGGAGGACAGATACGCAGTATTTT

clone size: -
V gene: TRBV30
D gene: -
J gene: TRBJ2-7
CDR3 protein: CAWRPLGRRWEVNEQYF
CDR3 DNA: TGTGCCTGGAGACCACTAGGTCGCAGATGGGAGGTCAACGAGCAGTACTTC

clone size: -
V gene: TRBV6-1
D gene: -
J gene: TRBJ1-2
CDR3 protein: CASSELLTVSYGYTF
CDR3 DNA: TGTGCCAGCAGTGAACTCCTGACAGTCAGCTATGGCTACACCTTC

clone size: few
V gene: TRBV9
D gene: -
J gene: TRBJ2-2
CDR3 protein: CASSVAGLAVNTGELFF
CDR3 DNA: TGTGCCAGCAGCGTAGCGGGGTTAGCAGTCAACACCGGGGAGCTGTTTTTT

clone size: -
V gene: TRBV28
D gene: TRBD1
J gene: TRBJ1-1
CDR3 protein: CASPKTGGSGITEAFF
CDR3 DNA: TGTGCCAGTCCGAAGACAGGGGGAAGTGGTATTACTGAAGCTTTCTTT

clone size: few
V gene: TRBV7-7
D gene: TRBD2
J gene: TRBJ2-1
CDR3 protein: CASSIRLASYNEQFF
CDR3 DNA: TGTGCTAGCAGCATAAGACTAGCGTCCTACAATGAGCAGTTCTTC

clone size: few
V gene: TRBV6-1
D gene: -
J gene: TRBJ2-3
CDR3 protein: CASTLTGTYRDTQYF
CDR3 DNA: TGTGCCAGCACCCTGACAGGGACTTATCGAGATACGCAGTATTTT

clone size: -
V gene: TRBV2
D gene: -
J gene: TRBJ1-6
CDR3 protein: CASSLDNSPLHF
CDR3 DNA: TGTGCCAGCAGCCTTGATAATTCACCCCTCCACTTT

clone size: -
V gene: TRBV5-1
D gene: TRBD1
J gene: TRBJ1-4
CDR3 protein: CASSARTGVTNEKLFF
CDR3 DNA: TGCGCCAGCAGCGCCAGAACAGGGGTAACTAATGAAAAACTGTTTTTT

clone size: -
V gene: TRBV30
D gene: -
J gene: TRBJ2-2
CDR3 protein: CAWSVIRGRNTGELFF
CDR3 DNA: TGTGCCTGGAGTGTTATTCGTGGGCGGAACACCGGGGAGCTGTTTTTT

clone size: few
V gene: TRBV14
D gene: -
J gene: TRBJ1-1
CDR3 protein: CASSQGQNTEAFF
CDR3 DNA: TGTGCCAGCAGCCAAGGGCAGAACACTGAAGCTTTCTTT

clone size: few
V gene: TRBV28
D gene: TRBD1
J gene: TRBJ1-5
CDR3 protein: CASSFGTGNQPQHF
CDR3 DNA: TGTGCCAGCAGTTTCGGGACAGGGAATCAGCCCCAGCATTTT

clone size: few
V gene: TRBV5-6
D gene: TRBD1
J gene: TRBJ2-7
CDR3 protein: CASRKGQGGDEQYF
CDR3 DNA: TGTGCCAGCAGGAAGGGACAGGGGGGCGACGAGCAGTACTTC

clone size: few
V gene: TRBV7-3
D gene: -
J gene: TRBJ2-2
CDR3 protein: CASSLGGRPTGELFF
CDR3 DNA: TGTGCCAGCAGCTTAGGAGGCCGGCCTACCGGGGAGCTGTTTTTT

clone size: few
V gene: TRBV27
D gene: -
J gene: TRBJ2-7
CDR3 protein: CASGATYEQYF
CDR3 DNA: TGTGCCAGCGGGGCTACCTACGAGCAGTACTTC

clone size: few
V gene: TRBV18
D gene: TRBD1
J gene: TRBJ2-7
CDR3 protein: CASSPRTGADEQYF
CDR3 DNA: TGTGCCAGCTCACCCCGGACAGGGGCGGACGAGCAGTACTTC

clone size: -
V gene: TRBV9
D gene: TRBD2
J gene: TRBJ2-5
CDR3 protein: CASSVNPGLAEGETQYF
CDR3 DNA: TGTGCCAGCAGCGTAAACCCAGGACTAGCGGAGGGAGAGACCCAGTACTTC

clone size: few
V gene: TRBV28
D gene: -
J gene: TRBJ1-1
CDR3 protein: CASRLGYEAFF
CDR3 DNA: TGTGCCAGTCGACTCGGGTATGAAGCTTTCTTT

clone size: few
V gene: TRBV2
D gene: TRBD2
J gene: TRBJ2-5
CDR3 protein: CASSSGTSGYRVETQYF
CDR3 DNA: TGTGCCAGCTCGTCTGGGACTAGCGGTTATCGAGTGGAGACCCAGTACTTC

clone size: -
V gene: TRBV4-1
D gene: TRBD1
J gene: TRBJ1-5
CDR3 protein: CASSQGSGQGGDQPQHF
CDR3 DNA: TGCGCCAGCAGCCAGGGCTCTGGACAGGGGGGGGATCAGCCCCAGCATTTT

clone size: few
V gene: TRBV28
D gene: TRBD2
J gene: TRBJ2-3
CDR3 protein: CASSGLAKQSDTQYF
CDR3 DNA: TGTGCCAGCAGCGGACTAGCAAAACAGTCAGATACGCAGTATTTT

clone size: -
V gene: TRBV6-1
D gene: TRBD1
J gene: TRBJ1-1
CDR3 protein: CASSAQGGTEAFF
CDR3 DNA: TGTGCCAGCAGTGCCCAGGGGGGCACTGAAGCTTTCTTT

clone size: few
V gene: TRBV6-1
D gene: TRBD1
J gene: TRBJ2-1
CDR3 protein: CASYDRGSYNEQFF
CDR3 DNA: TGTGCCAGCTACGACAGGGGCTCCTACAATGAGCAGTTCTTC

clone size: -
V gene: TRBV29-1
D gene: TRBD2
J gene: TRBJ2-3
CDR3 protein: CSVATGGTPDTQYF
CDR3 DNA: TGCAGCGTGGCTACGGGGGGAACCCCAGATACGCAGTATTTT

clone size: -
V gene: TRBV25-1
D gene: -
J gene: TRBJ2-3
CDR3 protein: CASSHQTDTQYF
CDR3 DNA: TGTGCCAGCAGCCATCAGACAGATACGCAGTATTTT

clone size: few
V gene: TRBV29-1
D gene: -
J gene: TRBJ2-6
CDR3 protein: CSVEAQDSGANVLTF
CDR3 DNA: TGCAGCGTTGAGGCTCAGGACTCTGGGGCCAACGTCCTGACTTTC

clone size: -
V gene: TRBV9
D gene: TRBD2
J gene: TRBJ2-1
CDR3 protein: CASSQGGGTSGHNEQFF
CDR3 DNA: TGTGCCAGCAGCCAGGGGGGTGGGACTAGCGGCCACAATGAGCAGTTCTTC

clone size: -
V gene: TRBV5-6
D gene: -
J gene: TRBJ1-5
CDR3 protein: CASSLGRGTNNQPQHF
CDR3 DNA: TGTGCCAGCAGCTTGGGTCGGGGGACGAACAATCAGCCCCAGCATTTT

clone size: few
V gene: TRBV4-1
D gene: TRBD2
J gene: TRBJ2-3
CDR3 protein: CASSQDRLAGQPSTDTQYF
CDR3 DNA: TGCGCCAGCAGCCAAGATAGGCTAGCGGGGCAGCCTAGCACAGATACGCAGTATTTT

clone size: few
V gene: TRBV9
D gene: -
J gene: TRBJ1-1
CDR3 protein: CASSVATGNTEAFF
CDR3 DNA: TGTGCCAGCAGCGTAGCTACGGGGAACACTGAAGCTTTCTTT

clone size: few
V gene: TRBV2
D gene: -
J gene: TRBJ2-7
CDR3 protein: CASERAEQYF
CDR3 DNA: TGTGCCAGCGAGAGGGCCGAGCAGTACTTC

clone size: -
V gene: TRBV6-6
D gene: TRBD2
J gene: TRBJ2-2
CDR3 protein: CAGRLAGNTGELFF
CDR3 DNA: TGTGCCGGCAGACTAGCGGGAAACACCGGGGAGCTGTTTTTT

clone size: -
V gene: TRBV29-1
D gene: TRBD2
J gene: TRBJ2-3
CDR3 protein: CSVGTSGSTDTQYF
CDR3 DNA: TGCAGCGTAGGGACTAGCGGAAGCACAGATACGCAGTATTTT

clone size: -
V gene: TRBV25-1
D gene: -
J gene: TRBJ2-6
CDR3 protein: CASRPGYSGANVLTF
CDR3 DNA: TGTGCCAGCAGACCAGGGTACTCTGGGGCCAACGTCCTGACTTTC

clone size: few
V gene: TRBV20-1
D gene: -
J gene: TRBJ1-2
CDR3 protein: CSAPRGDGYTF
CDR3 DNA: TGCAGTGCGCCCAGGGGTGATGGCTACACCTTC

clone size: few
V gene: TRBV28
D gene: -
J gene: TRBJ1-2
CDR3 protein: CASSLTRVDYGYTF
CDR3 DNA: TGTGCCAGCAGCCTGACCAGGGTCGACTATGGCTACACCTTC

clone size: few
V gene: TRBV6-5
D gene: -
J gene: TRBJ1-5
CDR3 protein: CASSIGRSGQPQHF
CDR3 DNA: TGTGCCAGCAGCATCGGGAGGTCCGGTCAGCCCCAGCATTTT

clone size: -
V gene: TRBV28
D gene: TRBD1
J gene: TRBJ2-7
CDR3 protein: CASSSRQGLNEQYF
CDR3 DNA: TGTGCCAGCAGTTCAAGACAGGGATTGAACGAGCAGTACTTC

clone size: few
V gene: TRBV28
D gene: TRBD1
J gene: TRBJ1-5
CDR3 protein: CASSLRTGYNQPQHF
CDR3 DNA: TGTGCCAGCAGTTTAAGGACAGGGTACAATCAGCCCCAGCATTTT

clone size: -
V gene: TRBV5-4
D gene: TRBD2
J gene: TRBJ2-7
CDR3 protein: CASSLGTSGRAAGEQYF
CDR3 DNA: TGTGCCAGCAGCCTTGGGACTAGCGGGAGGGCCGCGGGGGAGCAGTACTTC

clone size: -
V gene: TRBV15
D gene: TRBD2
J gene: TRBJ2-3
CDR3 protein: CATSGLAGGYTDTQYF
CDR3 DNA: TGTGCCACCAGCGGATTAGCGGGAGGCTACACAGATACGCAGTATTTT

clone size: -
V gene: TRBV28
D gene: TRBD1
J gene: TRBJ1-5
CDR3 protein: CASSLIGRQGTQHF
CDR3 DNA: TGTGCCAGCAGTTTGATCGGAAGACAGGGCACGCAGCATTTT

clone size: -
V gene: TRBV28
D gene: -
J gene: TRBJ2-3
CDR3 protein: CASSLHGNLQDTQYF
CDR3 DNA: TGTGCCAGCAGTTTACACGGGAATCTTCAAGATACGCAGTATTTT

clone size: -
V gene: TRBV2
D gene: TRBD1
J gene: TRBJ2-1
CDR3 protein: CASSLGQGGEQFF
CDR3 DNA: TGTGCCAGCAGCTTAGGACAGGGCGGGGAGCAGTTCTTC

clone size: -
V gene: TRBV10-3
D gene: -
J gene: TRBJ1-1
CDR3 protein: CAISEGGGLEAFF
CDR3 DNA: TGTGCCATCAGTGAAGGAGGCGGTCTCGAAGCTTTCTTT

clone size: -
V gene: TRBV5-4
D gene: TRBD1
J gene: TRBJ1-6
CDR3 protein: CASSLDRGTQSPLHF
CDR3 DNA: TGTGCCAGCAGCTTGGACAGGGGGACTCAATCACCCCTCCACTTT